Below, one T cell receptor beta chain is given with its context. Its antigen is unknown. Base-call qualities are not available, and no considerably larger clone is one nucleotide away. The data belong to a study of regulatory T cells in long-lasting Graves disease (dated by TCRdb to 2020 to 2022). A note on the overall study: Patients with newly diagnosed Graves' disease had been on antithyroid drugs for under 3 months. Peripheral blood TCR sequencing and RNA sequencing compared persistent Graves' disease patients with newly diagnosed Graves' disease patients. The study was registered as a clinical trial and conducted in China. A total of around 35 samples were covered by TCR sequencing, comprising some 13 persistent and around 20 newly diagnosed Graves' disease patients. The paper as a whole reports these results and caveats: Patients with persistent disease shared more public clonotypes (about 2,500) than newly diagnosed patients did (966). Lower TCR Shannon entropy and fewer highly expanded clones were observed in persistent Graves' disease patients than in newly diagnosed patients, which suggested clonal expansion. Sequencing and analysis were limited to the TCR beta chain. As a limitation, the authors acknowledged that the small sample size may reduce accuracy. Persistent disease showed preferential use of TRBV28, TRBJ1-2 and TRBJ2-5, whereas newly diagnosed disease favored TRBV20-1 and TRBJ2-1. The study examined only peripheral blood because the primary lesion, thyroid tissue, could not be accessed.

The label giving this sample's time point can be read as: newly diagnosed GD, antithyroid drugs for less than 3 months. RNA was extracted from PBMCs in TRIzol for both TCR sequencing and RNA sequencing. The diagnosis of Graves' disease followed American Thyroid Association guidelines. Recruitment of patients was carried out at an endocrinology department in Xi'an, China. From each patient, approximately 10 milliliters of peripheral blood was collected into an EDTA anticoagulant tube. PBMCs were isolated by Ficoll Paque Plus density gradient separation without further T cell sorting. An Agilent 2100 Bioanalyzer and agarose gel were used to check RNA quality, while a NanoDrop 2000 measured RNA concentration. The CDR3, from cysteine to phenylalanine, totals 14 residues. The sequence is cut down to CDR3 DNA, 42 bases in frame from base 1. The germline V gene yields SGHTA for CDR1 and FQGTGA for CDR2. Trimming leaves V shorter by 5 bases and J shorter by 5 bases, with the junction holding 2 bases beyond the gene matches.

The method behind the library was multiplex PCR. For sequencing, an Illumina HiSeq 4000 was employed. CDR3 regions were amplified by Arm-PCR with iRepertoire HTBI primers to construct TCR beta libraries. Before sequencing, the PCR products went through gel purification. Per the authors' processing: Gene usage analysis of CDR3 amino acid clonotypes relied on the 60 or so TRBV and 14 TRBJ segments identified across samples. Filtered high-quality paired reads were merged into contigs using COPE and FqMerger. BLAST was used to align contigs to the IMGT TRBV, TRBD and TRBJ reference genes, and CDR3 was defined following IMGT. Clonotypes above 0.1% frequency were classified as highly expanded clones. Shannon entropy served as the measure of repertoire diversity, while the Gini coefficient captured V-J evenness. A clonotype found in more than one individual was treated as public. Starting from the raw public reads, TCRdb applied fastp trimming at Q25, assembled clones with MiXCR and retained in-frame beta chains. Every distinct CDR3 protein forms one entry, paired with its most common genes and DNA. In this record, the V and J calls reflect TCRdb's handling and not the investigators' own analysis. Present in this sample are approximately 210,000 distinct CDR3 sequences, around 17% of which were seen just once. The ten largest make up more than 20% of the sample.

Sample: peripheral blood mononuclear cells (PBMCs), taken at new diagnosis, from a patient treated with antithyroid drugs. The rearrangement combines TRBV7-3 with TRBJ2-7, and 14 junctional nucleotides match TRBD2. This TCR was sampled from a female donor with Graves disease. The base sequence is TGTGCCAGCAGCCAGGGACTAGCGGGAGACGAGCAGTACTTC. The resulting protein is CASSQGLAGDEQYF.